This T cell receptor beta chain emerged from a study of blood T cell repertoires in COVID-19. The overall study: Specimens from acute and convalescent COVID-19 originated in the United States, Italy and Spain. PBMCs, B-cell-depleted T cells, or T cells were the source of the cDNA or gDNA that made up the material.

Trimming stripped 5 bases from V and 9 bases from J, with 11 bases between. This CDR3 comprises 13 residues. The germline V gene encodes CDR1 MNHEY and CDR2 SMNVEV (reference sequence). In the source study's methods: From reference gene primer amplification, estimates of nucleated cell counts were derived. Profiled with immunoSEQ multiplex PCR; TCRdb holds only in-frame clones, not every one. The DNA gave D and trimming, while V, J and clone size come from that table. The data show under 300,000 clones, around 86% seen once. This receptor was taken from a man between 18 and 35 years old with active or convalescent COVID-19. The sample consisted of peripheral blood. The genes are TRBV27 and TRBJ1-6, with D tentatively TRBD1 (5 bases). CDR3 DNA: TGTGCCAGCAGTCCAGGGTTCGGTTCACCCCTCCACTTT. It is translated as CASSPGFGSPLHF.